Listed here are 13 T cell receptor beta chains from one sample, sequenced in a study of blood T cell repertoires in COVID-19. Sequenced by immunoSEQ multiplex PCR; TCRdb stores in-frame clones only, minus some. The sample yields more than 150,000 clones, around 80% seen once. The sample comprised peripheral blood. The receptor source for this set is a woman older than 75 with active or convalescent COVID-19.

The chain joins TRBV5-1 to TRBJ1-1; tentatively, D is TRBD1 (5 bases). The germline CDR1 and CDR2 sequences are SGHRS and YFSETQ. The germline V and J ends were trimmed by 0 bases and 5 bases, with 20 bases remaining between them. There are 17 residues in the CDR3. The CDR3 spells CASSLASQGRGGTEAFF. CDR3 coding DNA: TGCGCCAGCAGCTTGGCCTCGCAGGGCCGGGGGGGGACTGAAGCTTTCTTT.

This chain connects TRBV5-5 to TRBJ1-1; D is undetermined. Germline V gene lookup returns CDR1 SGHKS and CDR2 YYEKEE (reference sequence). Trimming left V 0 bases short and J 1 base short, with 7 bases between. The length of the CDR3 is 14 residues. The CDR3, as DNA: TGTGCCAGCAGCTTGGTTTGGCCGAACACTGAAGCTTTCTTT. Translating it yields CASSLVWPNTEAFF.

The chain is built from TRBV6-5 and TRBJ2-1; 9 nucleotides match TRBD1. Germline lookup yields CDR1 MNHEY and CDR2 SVGAGI. This CDR3 contains 15 residues. With V trimmed by 5 bases and J by 6 bases, 8 bases remained unmatched. The chain's CDR3 is CASSPTGQGGNEQFF. Written as DNA, the CDR3 is TGTGCCAGCAGTCCGACGGGACAGGGAGGCAATGAGCAGTTCTTC.

The chain joins TRBV11-2 to TRBJ1-1, with D unclear. There are 14 residues in the CDR3. Germline assignment: CDR1 SGHAT and CDR2 FQNNGV. The ends were cut back, 1 base at V and 4 bases at J, with 10 bases in the middle. As DNA, the CDR3 is TGTGCCAGCAGCTTAGTGGGCGGGGTCACTGAAGCTTTCTTT. Residues: CASSLVGGVTEAFF.

The CDR3 loop reads CASSVAPGRGGFLNEQFF. The CDR3, as DNA: TGTGCCAGCAGCGTAGCCCCCGGGCGGGGGGGCTTTCTGAATGAGCAGTTCTTC. The chain uses TRBV9 and TRBJ2-1; 9 positions agree with TRBD2. CDR3 length: 18 residues. Germline loops: CDR1 SGDLS, CDR2 YYNGEE. The ends lost 0 bases at V and 7 bases at J; junction bases unmatched: 14. The complete variable domain, with remaining parts taken from reference TRBV9 and TRBJ2-1, reads DSGVTQTPKHLITATGQRVTLRCSPRSGDLSVYWYQQSLDQGLQFLIQYYNGEERAKGNILERFSAQQFPDLHSELNLSSLELGDSALYFCASSVAPGRGGFLNEQFFGPGTRLTVL.

With regard to this clone: In the same sample, other DNA sequences code for this CDR3. V gene TRBV7-3 combines with J gene TRBJ2-3, with 8 bases fitting TRBD2. This CDR3 contains 15 residues. Germline V gene lookup returns CDR1 SGHTA and CDR2 FQGTGA. Trimming at V came to 5 bases and at J to 2 bases, leaving 6 bases not matched to a gene. The CDR3: CASSPGLAPTDTQYF. Here the CDR3 DNA reads TGTGCCAGCAGCCCAGGACTAGCTCCCACAGATACGCAGTATTTT.

This clone has only one observation. The chain is built from TRBV18 and TRBJ1-1, with TRBD1 matching 9 bases. The CDR3 totals 16 residues. The J segment lost 0 bases and the V segment lost 4 bases, leaving 6 bases of the junction unmatched. Germline assignment: CDR1 KGHSH and CDR2 LQKENI. This CDR3 is CASSLGTGKLNTEAFF. The CDR3 DNA is TGTGCCAGCTCACTTGGGACAGGGAAACTGAACACTGAAGCTTTCTTT.

This sequence joins TRBV10-3 and TRBJ1-4; perhaps TRBD1 as D (6 bases). V lost 1 base to trimming and J lost 7 bases, with 13 bases between them. The CDR3 sequence is 15 residues long. The germline V gene encodes CDR1 ENHRY and CDR2 SYGVKD. For the CDR3, the DNA is TGTGCCATCAGTGAGTTAAGGGGGATAAGTGAAAAACTGTTTTTT. Translating it yields CAISELRGISEKLFF.

The rearrangement uses TRBV6-5 and TRBJ2-4; TRBD2 is a possible D gene (6 bases). There are 15 residues in the CDR3. From germline, CDR1 is MNHEY and CDR2 SVGAGI. The germline V and J ends were trimmed by 6 bases and 0 bases, with 12 bases remaining between them. CDR3 DNA sequence: TGTGCCAGCAGAGGGCCGGGACTAGCCAAAAACATTCAGTACTTC. Translation gives CASRGPGLAKNIQYF.

Note on this clone: Its ends do not fully match the called genes, so a read error is possible. The genes are TRBV28 and TRBJ1-5, with D uncertain. This CDR3 is 13 amino acids long. Germline assignment: CDR1 MDHEN and CDR2 SYDVKM. The CDR3 sequence is CASRLSRNQPQHF. The CDR3 DNA reads as TGTGCCAGCAGACTATCCCGCAACCAGCCCCAGCATTTT.

The V and J genes are TRBV18 and TRBJ2-2; tentatively, D is TRBD1 (5 bases). The V and J ends lost 3 bases and 2 bases respectively, with 13 bases between them. This CDR3 comprises 16 residues. CDR1 is KGHSH, CDR2 LQKENI, per germline. CDR3 bases: TGTGCCAGCTCACCCACAGGCATCCCAAACACCGGGGAGCTGTTTTTT. Translating gives CASSPTGIPNTGELFF.

V usage is TRBV6-5 and J usage is TRBJ1-1; D is ambiguous. The CDR3 runs 14 residues. Per germline, CDR1 MNHEY and CDR2 SVGAGI. Trimming removed 0 bases from V and 8 bases from J, with 13 bases in between. The CDR3 coding sequence is TGTGCCAGCAGTTACTCAAGCGGGGAATGGGAAGCTTTCTTT. This codes for CASSYSSGEWEAFF.

The chain combines TRBV7-9 with TRBJ1-2; the D is unclear. Germline V gene data show CDR1 as SEHNR and CDR2 as FQNEAQ (reference sequence). Trimming left V 1 base short and J 2 bases short, with 20 bases between. CDR3 size: 18 residues. CDR3 in DNA: TGTGCCAGCAGCTTAGACCCAGGCCGCCTCTCACCCAACTATGGCTACACCTTC. Protein: CASSLDPGRLSPNYGYTF. The entire variable domain, with the rest obtained from reference TRBV7-9 and TRBJ1-2, is as follows: DTGVSQNPRHKITKRGQNVTFRCDPISEHNRLYWYRQTLGQGPEFLTYFQNEAQLEKSRLLSDRFSAERPKGSFSTLEIQRTEQGDSAMYLCASSLDPGRLSPNYGYTFGSGTRLTVV.